A single sample is the source of the 3 T cell receptor beta chains below, sequenced in a study of T cell responses to AZD1222 COVID-19 vaccine. Produced via immunoSEQ multiplex PCR; TCRdb's table is partial and in-frame only. The data show 79,000 or so clones, over 85% seen once. This specimen was peripheral blood, taken 28 days after the second AZD1222 dose. The receptors shown here come from an adult who received the AZD1222 COVID-19 vaccine.

J is TRBJ1-6 and V is TRBV5-6; perhaps TRBD1 as D (6 bases). This CDR3 is built from 15 residues. Germline values: CDR1 SGHDT, CDR2 YYEEEE. Trimming took 3 bases from V and 7 from J, leaving 14 bases between them. In DNA form, the CDR3 reads TGTGCCAGCAGCTCACCAGGGGAGCGAAATTCACCCCTCCACTTT. Protein product: CASSSPGERNSPLHF.

The chain recombines TRBV9 with TRBJ2-3, with D possibly being TRBD2 (6 bases). Trimming stripped 1 base from V and 5 bases from J, with 11 bases between. CDR1 and CDR2 (germline): SGDLS, YYNGEE. The length of the CDR3 is 14 residues. CDR3 protein: CASSVSGREDTQYF. CDR3 bases: TGTGCCAGCAGCGTAAGCGGGCGGGAAGATACGCAGTATTTT.

This clone was seen only once. The rearrangement joins TRBV27 to TRBJ1-1; unclear D gene. Trimming stripped 4 bases from V and 1 base from J, with 10 bases between. This CDR3 contains 14 residues. In germline, CDR1 is MNHEY, CDR2 SMNVEV (reference sequence). CDR3 nucleotide sequence: TGTGCCAGCAGTTACCGGACGGGGAACACTGAAGCTTTCTTT. It is translated as CASSYRTGNTEAFF.